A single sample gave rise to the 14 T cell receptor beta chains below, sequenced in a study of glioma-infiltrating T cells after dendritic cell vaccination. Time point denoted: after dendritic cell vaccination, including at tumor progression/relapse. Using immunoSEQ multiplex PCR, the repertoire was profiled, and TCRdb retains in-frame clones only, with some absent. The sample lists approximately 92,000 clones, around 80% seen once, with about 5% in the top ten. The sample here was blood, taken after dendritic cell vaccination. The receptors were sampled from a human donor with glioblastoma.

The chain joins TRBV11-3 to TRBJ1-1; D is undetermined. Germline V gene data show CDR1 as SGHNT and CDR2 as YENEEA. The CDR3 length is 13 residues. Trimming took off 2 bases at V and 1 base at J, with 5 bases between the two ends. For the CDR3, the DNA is TGTGCCAGCAGCTTAACATCGAACACTGAAGCTTTCTTT. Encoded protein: CASSLTSNTEAFF.

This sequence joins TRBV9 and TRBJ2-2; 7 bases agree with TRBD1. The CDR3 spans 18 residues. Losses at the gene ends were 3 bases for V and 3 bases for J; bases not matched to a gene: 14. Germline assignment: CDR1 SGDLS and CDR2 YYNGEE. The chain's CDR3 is CASSGRDRSFLYTGELFF. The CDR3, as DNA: TGTGCCAGCAGCGGCCGGGACAGAAGTTTCCTATACACCGGGGAGCTGTTTTTT.

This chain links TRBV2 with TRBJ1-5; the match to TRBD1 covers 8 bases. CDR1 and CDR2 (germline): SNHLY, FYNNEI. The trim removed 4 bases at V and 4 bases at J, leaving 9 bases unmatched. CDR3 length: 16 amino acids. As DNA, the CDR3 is TGTGCCAGCAGTGGAGGGACAGGACTCCAAAATCAGCCCCAGCATTTT. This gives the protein CASSGGTGLQNQPQHF.

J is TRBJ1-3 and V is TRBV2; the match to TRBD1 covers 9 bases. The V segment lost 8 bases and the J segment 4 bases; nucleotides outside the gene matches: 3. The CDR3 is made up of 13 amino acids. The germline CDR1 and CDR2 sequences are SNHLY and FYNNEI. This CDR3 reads CASSGTGGNTIYF. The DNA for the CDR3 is TGTGCCAGCTCCGGGACAGGGGGAAACACCATATATTTT.

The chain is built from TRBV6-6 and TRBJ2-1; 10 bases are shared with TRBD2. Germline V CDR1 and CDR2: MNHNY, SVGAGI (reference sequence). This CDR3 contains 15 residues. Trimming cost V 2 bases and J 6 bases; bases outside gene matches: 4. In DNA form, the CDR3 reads TGTGCCAGCAGTTACAGGGCTAGCGGGAGCAATGAGCAGTTCTTC. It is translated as CASSYRASGSNEQFF.

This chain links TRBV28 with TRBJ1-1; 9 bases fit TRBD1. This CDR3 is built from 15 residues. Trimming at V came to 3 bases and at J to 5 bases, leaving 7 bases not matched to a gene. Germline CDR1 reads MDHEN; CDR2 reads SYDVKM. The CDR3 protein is CASSFDRGARTEAFF. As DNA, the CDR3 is TGTGCCAGCAGTTTTGACAGGGGGGCTAGAACTGAAGCTTTCTTT.

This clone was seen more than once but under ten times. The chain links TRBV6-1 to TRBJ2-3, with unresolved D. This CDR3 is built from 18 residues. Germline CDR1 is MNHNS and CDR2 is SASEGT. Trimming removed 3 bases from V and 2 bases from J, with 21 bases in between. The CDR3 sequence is CASSEGRQSFHLTDTQYF. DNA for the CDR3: TGTGCCAGCAGTGAGGGCAGGCAAAGCTTCCATCTCACAGATACGCAGTATTTT.

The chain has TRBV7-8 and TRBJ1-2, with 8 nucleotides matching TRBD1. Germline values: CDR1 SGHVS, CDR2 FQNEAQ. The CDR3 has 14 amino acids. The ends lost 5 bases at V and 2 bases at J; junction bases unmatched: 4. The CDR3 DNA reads TGTGCCAGCAGCACCGGACAGGGCAACTATGGCTACACCTTC. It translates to CASSTGQGNYGYTF. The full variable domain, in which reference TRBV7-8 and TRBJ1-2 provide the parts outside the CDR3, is GAGVSQSPRYKVAKRGQDVALRCDPISGHVSLFWYQQALGQGPEFLTYFQNEAQLDKSGLPSDRFFAERPEGSVSTLKIQRTQQEDSAVYLCASSTGQGNYGYTFGSGTRLTVV.

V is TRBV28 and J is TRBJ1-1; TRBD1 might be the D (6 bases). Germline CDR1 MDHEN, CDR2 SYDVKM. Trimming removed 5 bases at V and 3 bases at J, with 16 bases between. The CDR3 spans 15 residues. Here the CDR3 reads CASSVGGLLDTEAFF. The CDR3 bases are TGTGCCAGCAGTGTGGGGGGGCTCTTGGACACTGAAGCTTTCTTT.

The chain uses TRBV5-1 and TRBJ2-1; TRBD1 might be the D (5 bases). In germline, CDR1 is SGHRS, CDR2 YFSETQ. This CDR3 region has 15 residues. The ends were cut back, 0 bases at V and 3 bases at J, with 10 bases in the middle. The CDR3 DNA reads TGCGCCAGCAGCTTGGAAAGGGGCCGCTACAATGAGCAGTTCTTC. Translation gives CASSLERGRYNEQFF.

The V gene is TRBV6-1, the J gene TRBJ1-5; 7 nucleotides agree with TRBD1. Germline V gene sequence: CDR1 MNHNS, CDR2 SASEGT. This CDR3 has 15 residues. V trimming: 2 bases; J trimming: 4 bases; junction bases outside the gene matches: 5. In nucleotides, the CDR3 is TGTGCCAGCAGTGAAAGGGGGCTAGGGAATCAGCCCCAGCATTTT. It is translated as CASSERGLGNQPQHF.

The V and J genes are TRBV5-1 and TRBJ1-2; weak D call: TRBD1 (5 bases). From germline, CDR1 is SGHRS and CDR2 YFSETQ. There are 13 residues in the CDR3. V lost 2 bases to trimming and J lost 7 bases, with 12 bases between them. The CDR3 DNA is TGCGCCAGCAGCTTAATGGGGCAGGGTGGCTACACCTTC. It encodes CASSLMGQGGYTF.

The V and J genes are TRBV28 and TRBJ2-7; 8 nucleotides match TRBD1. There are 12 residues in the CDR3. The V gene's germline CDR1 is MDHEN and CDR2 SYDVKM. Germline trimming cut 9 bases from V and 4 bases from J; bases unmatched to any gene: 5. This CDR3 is CASTRGPYEQYF. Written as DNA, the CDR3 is TGTGCCAGTACCAGGGGGCCTTACGAGCAGTACTTC.

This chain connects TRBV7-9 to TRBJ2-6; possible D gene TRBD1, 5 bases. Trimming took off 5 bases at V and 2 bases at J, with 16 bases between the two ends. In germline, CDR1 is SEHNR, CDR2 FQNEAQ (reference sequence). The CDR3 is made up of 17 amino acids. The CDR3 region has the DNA TGTGCCAGCAGCCAAATGGGTCAGGGTGCTGGGGCCAACGTCCTGACTTTC. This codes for CASSQMGQGAGANVLTF.